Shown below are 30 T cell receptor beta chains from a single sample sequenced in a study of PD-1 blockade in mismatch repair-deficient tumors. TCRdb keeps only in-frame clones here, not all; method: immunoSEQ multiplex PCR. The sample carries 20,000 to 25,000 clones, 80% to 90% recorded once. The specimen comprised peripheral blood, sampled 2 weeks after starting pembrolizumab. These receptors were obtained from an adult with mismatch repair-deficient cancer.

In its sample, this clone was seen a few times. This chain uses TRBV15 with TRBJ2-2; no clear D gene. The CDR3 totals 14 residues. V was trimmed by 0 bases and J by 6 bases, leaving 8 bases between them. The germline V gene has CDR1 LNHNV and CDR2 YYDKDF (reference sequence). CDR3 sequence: CATSRDRYAGELFF. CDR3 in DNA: TGTGCCACCAGCAGAGATCGTTACGCCGGGGAGCTGTTTTTT.

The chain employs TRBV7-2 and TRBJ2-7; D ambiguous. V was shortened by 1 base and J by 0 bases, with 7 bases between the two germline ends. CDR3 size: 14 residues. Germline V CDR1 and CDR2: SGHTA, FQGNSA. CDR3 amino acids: CASSLGVLSYEQYF. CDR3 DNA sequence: TGTGCCAGCAGCTTAGGCGTCCTCTCCTACGAGCAGTACTTC.

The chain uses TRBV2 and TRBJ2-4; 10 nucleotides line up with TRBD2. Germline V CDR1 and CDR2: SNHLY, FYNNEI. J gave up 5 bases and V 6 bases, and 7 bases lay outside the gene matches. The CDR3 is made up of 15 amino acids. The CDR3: CASSVSGRSQNIQYF. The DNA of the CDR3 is TGTGCCAGCAGCGTTAGCGGGAGGTCGCAAAACATTCAGTACTTC.

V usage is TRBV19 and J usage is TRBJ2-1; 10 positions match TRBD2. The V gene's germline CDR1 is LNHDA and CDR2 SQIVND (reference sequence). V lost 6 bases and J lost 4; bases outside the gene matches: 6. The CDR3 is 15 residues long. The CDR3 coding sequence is TGTGCCAGTAGGTCCGGGACTAGCGTTTACAATGAGCAGTTCTTC. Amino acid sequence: CASRSGTSVYNEQFF.

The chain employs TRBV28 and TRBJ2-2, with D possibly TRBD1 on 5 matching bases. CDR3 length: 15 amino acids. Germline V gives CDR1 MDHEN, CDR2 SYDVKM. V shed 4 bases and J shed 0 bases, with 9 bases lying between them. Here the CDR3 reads CASSYGHTNTGELFF. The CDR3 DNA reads TGTGCCAGCAGTTACGGACACACGAACACCGGGGAGCTGTTTTTT.

CDR3 residues: CASSQDQGETQYF. CDR3 DNA sequence: TGTGCCAGCAGCCAAGATCAGGGGGAGACCCAGTACTTC. The genes are TRBV4-2 and TRBJ2-5; TRBD1 is a possible D gene (6 bases). The CDR3 is made up of 13 amino acids. V lost 0 bases and J 5 bases, leaving 7 bases between the germline ends. Germline V gene sequence: CDR1 LGHNA, CDR2 YNFKEQ.

The CDR3 DNA sequence: TGTGCCAGCAGTGAAAGGGCACAAGCTAATGAAAAACTGTTTTTT. Translated: CASSERAQANEKLFF. The rearrangement uses TRBV2 and TRBJ1-4; D ambiguous. The germline V and J ends were trimmed by 2 bases and 3 bases, with 10 bases remaining between them. Germline V gene sequence: CDR1 SNHLY, CDR2 FYNNEI. The CDR3 has 15 residues.

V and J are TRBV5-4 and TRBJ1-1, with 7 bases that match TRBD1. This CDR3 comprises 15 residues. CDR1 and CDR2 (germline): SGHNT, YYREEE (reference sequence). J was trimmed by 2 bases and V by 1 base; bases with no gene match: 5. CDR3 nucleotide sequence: TGTGCCAGCAGCTTGACAGGGGCGCCCAACACTGAAGCTTTCTTT. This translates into CASSLTGAPNTEAFF.

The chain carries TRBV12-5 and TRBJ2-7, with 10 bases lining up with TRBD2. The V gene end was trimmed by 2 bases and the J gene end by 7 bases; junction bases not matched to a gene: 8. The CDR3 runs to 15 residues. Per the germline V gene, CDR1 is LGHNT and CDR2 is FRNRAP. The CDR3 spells CASGLPTSGTGEQYF. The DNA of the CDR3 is TGTGCTAGTGGTTTGCCTACTAGCGGGACGGGGGAGCAGTACTTC.

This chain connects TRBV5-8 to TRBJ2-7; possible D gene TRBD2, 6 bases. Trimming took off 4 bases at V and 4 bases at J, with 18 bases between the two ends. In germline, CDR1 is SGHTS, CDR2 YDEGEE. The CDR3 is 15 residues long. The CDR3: CASSPREAKIYEQYF. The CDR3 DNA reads TGTGCCAGCAGCCCGAGGGAGGCCAAGATATACGAGCAGTACTTC.

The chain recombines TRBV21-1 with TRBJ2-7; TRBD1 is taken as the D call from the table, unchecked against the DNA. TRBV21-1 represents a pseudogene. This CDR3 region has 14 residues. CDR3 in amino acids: CARGWQGEFHEQYF. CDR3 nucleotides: TGTGCCAGAGGTTGGCAGGGGGAGTTCCACGAGCAGTACTTC.

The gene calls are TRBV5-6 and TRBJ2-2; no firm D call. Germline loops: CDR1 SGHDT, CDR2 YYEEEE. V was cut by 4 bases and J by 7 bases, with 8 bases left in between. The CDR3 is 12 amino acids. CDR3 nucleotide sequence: TGTGCCAGCAGCACATACAGCGGGGAGCTGTTTTTT. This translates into CASSTYSGELFF.

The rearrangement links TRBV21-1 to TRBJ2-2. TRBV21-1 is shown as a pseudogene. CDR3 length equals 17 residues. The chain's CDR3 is CASSEPGRVYTTGELFF. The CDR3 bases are TGTGCCAGCAGCGAACCGGGTAGGGTATATACCACCGGGGAGCTGTTTTTT.

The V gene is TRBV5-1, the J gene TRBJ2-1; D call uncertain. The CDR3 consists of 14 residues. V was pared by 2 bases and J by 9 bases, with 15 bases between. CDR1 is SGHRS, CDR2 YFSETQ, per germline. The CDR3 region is CASSLPGPVGEQFF. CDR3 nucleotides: TGCGCCAGCAGCTTACCCGGGCCTGTTGGTGAGCAGTTCTTC.

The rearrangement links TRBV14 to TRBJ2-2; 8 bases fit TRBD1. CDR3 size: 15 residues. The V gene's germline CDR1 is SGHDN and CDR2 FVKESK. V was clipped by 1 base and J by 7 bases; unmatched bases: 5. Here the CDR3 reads CASSQGQGAVGELFF. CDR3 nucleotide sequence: TGTGCCAGCAGCCAAGGTCAGGGGGCTGTCGGGGAGCTGTTTTTT.

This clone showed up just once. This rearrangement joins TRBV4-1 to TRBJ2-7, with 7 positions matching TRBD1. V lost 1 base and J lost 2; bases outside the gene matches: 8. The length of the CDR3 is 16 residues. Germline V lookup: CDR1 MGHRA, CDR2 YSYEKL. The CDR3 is CASSQVIGQGAYEQYF. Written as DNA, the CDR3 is TGCGCCAGCAGCCAAGTGATTGGTCAGGGGGCCTACGAGCAGTACTTC.

CDR3 in amino acids: CAWSAGQGLYEQYF. As DNA, the CDR3 is TGTGCCTGGAGTGCGGGACAGGGACTCTACGAGCAGTACTTC. This sequence joins TRBV30 and TRBJ2-7; 9 bases are shared with TRBD1. The J segment lost 3 bases and the V segment lost 1 base, leaving 4 bases of the junction unmatched. This CDR3 has 14 residues. Germline-derived CDR1 and CDR2 are GTSNPN and SVGIG (reference sequence).

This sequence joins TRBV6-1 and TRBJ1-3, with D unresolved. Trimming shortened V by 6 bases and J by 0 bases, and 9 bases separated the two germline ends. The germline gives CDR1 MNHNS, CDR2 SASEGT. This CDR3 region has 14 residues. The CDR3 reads CASRDLFSGNTIYF. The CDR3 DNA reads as TGTGCCAGCAGGGACCTGTTCTCTGGAAACACCATATATTTT.

CDR3 loop: CASSDSGGSADTQYF. The DNA of the CDR3 is TGTGCCAGCAGTGACTCGGGCGGGAGCGCAGATACGCAGTATTTT. J is TRBJ2-3 and V is TRBV6-4; 7 bases map to TRBD2. Trimming at V came to 0 bases and at J to 4 bases, leaving 4 bases not matched to a gene. The CDR3 is 15 residues long. The germline V gene encodes CDR1 MRHNA and CDR2 SNTAGT.

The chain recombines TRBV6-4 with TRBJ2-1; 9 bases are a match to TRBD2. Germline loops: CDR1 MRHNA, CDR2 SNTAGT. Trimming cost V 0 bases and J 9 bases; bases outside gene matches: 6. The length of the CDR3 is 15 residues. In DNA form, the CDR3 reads TGTGCCAGCAGTGACTCTGCGGGAGGGCCGGGTGAGCAGTTCTTC. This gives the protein CASSDSAGGPGEQFF.

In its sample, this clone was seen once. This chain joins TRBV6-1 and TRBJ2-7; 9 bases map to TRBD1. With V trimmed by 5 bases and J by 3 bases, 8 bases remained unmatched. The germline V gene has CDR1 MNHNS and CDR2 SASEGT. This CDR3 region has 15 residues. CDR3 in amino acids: CASSPQGASDYEQYF. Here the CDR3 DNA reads TGTGCCAGCAGTCCACAGGGGGCATCGGACTACGAGCAGTACTTC.

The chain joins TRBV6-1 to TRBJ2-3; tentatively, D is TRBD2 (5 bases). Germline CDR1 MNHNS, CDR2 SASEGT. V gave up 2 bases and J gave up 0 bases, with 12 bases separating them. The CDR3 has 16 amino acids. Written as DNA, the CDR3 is TGTGCCAGCAGTGAAACTCTAGCAGAGAGCACAGATACGCAGTATTTT. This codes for CASSETLAESTDTQYF.

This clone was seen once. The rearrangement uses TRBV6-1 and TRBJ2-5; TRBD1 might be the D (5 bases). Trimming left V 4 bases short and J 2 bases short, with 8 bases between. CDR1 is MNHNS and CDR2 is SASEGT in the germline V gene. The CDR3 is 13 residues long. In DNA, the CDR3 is TGTGCCAGCAGTGGGACAATACAAGAGACCCAGTACTTC. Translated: CASSGTIQETQYF.

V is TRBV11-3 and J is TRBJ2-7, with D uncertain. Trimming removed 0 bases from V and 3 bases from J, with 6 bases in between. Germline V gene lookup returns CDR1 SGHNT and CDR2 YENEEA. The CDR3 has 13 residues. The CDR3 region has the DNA TGTGCCAGCAGCTTAGATGGGGTCTACGAGCAGTACTTC. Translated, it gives CASSLDGVYEQYF.

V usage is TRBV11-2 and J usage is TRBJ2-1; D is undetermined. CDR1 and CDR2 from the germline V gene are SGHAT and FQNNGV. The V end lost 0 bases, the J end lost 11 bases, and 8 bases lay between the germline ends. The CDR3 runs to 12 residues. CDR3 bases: TGTGCCAGCAGCTTAGATGGGCGGAAGCAGTTCTTC. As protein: CASSLDGRKQFF.

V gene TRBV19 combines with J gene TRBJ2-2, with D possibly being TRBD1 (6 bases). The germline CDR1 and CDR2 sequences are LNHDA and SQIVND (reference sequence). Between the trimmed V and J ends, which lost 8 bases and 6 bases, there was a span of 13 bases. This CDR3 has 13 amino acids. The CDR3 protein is CASHFRGPGELFF. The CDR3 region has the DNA TGTGCCAGTCACTTCAGGGGCCCCGGGGAGCTGTTTTTT. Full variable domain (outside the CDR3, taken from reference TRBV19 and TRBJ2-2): DGGITQSPKYLFRKEGQNVTLSCEQNLNHDAMYWYRQDPGQGLRLIYYSQIVNDFQKGDIAEGYSVSREKKESFPLTVTSAQKNPTAFYLCASHFRGPGELFFGEGSRLTVL.

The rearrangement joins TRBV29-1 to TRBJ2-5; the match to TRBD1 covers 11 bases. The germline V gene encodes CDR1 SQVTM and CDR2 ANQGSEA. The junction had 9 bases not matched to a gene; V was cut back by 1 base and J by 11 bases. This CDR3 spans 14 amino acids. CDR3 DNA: TGCAGCGTTGAAGGGGCGGACAGGGGGCTGGAGCAGTACTTC. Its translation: CSVEGADRGLEQYF.

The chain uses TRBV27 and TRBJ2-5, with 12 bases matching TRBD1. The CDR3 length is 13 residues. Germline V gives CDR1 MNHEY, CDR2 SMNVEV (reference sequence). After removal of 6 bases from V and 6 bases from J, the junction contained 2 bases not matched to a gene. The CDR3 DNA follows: TGTGCCAGCAGCCGGGACAGGGGGCAGACCCAGTACTTC. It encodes CASSRDRGQTQYF.

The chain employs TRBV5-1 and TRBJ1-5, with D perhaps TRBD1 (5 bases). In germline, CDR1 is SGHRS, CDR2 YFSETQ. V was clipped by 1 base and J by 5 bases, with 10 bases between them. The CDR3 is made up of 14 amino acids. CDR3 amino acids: CASSLRQGDQPQHF. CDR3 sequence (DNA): TGCGCCAGCAGCTTGCGTCAGGGAGATCAGCCCCAGCATTTT. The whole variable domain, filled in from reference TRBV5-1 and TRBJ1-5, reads KAGVTQTPRYLIKTRGQQVTLSCSPISGHRSVSWYQQTPGQGLQFLFEYFSETQRNKGNFPGRFSGRQFSNSRSEMNVSTLELGDSALYLCASSLRQGDQPQHFGDGTRLSIL.

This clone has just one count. This CDR3 reads CASSLGGQGGYGYTF. CDR3 DNA sequence: TGTGCCAGCAGCTTAGGGGGACAGGGTGGCTATGGCTACACCTTC. The V and J genes are TRBV7-2 and TRBJ1-2, with 9 nucleotides matching TRBD1. J lost 4 bases, V lost 1 base, and 4 bases had no gene match. The CDR3 is made up of 15 amino acids. Germline CDR1 reads SGHTA; CDR2 reads FQGNSA.